This T cell receptor (beta chain) is drawn from a study of PD-L1 blockade in urothelial cancer. Sequencing was performed with immunoSEQ multiplex PCR; in TCRdb, only in-frame clones are kept and a portion is missing. Found here are roughly 76,000 clones, 85% to 95% of them singletons; the top ten hold over 0.7%. A word on this clone: No antigen is known for it. A read error may account for a junction end that differs from germline.

The CDR3 covers 11 residues. Germline CDR1 is SNHLY and CDR2 is FYNNEI. Study-wide points: Below-median pretreatment blood TCR clonality predicted better survival.

Time point indicated: peripheral blood 6 weeks after treatment start. The clonotype comes from a woman of 80 years or more with urothelial cancer. The chain has TRBV2 and TRBJ2-1, with 8 bases that match TRBD2. The sample in question was PBMCs, obtained around atezolizumab (anti-PD-L1) treatment. DNA of the CDR3: TGTGCCAGCAGTCTAAGCGGGAGTGGGATCTTC. It yields the protein CASSLSGSGIF.